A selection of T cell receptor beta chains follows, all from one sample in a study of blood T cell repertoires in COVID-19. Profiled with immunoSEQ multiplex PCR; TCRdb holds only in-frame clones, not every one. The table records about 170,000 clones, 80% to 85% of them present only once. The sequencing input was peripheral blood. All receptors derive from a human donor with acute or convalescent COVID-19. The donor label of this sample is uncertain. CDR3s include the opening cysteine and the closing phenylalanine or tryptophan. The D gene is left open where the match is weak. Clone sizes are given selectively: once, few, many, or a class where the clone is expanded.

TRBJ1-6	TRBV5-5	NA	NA	TGTGCCAGCAGCCTCCGGGACATCCTGCCACTGAGGTCACCCCTCCACTTT	CASSLRDILPLRSPLHF
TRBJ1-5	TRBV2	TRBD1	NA	TGTGCCAGCAGAATCGACAGGGAACAGCCCCAGCATTTT	CASRIDREQPQHF
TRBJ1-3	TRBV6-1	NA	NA	TGTGCCAGCAGTGCCTACAGGGCAAGCTCTGGAAACACCATATATTTT	CASSAYRASSGNTIYF
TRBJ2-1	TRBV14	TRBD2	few	TGTGCCAGCAGCCCCGGGACTAGGCGGGACAATGAGCAGTTCTTC	CASSPGTRRDNEQFF
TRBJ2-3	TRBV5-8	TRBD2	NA	TGTGCCAGCAGCCAGGGGACTAGCGGAACCCTCACAGATACGCAGTATTTT	CASSQGTSGTLTDTQYF
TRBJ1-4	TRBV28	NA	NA	TGTGCCAGCAGTTTAGCTGGGGGCCCGAATGAAAAACTGTTTTTT	CASSLAGGPNEKLFF
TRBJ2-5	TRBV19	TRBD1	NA	TGTGCCAGTAGTCGGACAGGAGAGACCCAGTACTTC	CASSRTGETQYF
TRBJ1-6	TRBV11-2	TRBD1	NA	TGTGCCAGCAGCTTCCCATGGACAGGCAGGACCCTCCACTTT	CASSFPWTGRTLHF
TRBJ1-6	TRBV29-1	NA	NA	TGCAGCGTTGGGTCCACTGATAATTCACCCCTCCACTTT	CSVGSTDNSPLHF
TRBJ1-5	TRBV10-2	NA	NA	TGCGCCAGCAGGAGCAGGGGTGTTACAATGCAGCATTTT	CASRSRGVTMQHF